This record concerns one TCR beta chain sequence. The antigen remains unidentified. This specimen comes from a study of response to subunit inactivated influenza vaccine. Study-wide results and caveats: The study's authors posited that every seasonal influenza vaccination enlists few new T cells.

Via MiXCR, TCRdb re-called the RT-PCR reads, giving one row per CDR3 protein. The data contain hundreds of thousands of distinct CDR3 sequences, 25% of them seen just once; the ten biggest clones take up 1.9%. Germline V gene sequence: CDR1 DFQATT, CDR2 SNEGSKA (reference sequence). The CDR3 is made up of 11 amino acids. With 2 bases removed from V and 3 bases from J, the gap between germline ends came to 3 bases. This clonotype was obtained from a man aged 45 to 65 who received an inactivated influenza vaccine. J is TRBJ2-3 and V is TRBV20-1, with D uncertain. The sequencing here drew on CD4+ T cells sorted from PBMCs, taken roughly 5 days after vaccination. The CDR3 protein is CSARRTDTQYF. In nucleotides, the CDR3 is TGCAGTGCTAGACGAACAGATACGCAGTATTTT.